Below are 4 T cell receptor beta chains sequenced from a single sample in a study of blood T cell repertoires in COVID-19. Only in-frame clones appear in the TCRdb table, and some are missing; sequencing was by immunoSEQ multiplex PCR. Among 300,000 to 400,000 clones listed, 88% were seen once. The sequenced sample consisted of PBMCs or T cells enriched from blood (not recorded which). The receptors originated from a young woman who had recovered from COVID-19.

The chain recombines TRBV7-2 with TRBJ2-1, with 10 bases aligning to TRBD2. The V segment lost 5 bases and the J segment 4 bases; nucleotides outside the gene matches: 8. Germline V lookup: CDR1 SGHTA, CDR2 FQGNSA. This CDR3 contains 16 residues. CDR3 sequence (DNA): TGTGCCAGCAGCCCCCTCAGCGGGGGGGCTTACAATGAGCAGTTCTTC. Translation gives CASSPLSGGAYNEQFF.

This clone appeared once. The chain recombines TRBV5-1 with TRBJ2-6, with D possibly being TRBD2 (7 bases). Per germline, CDR1 SGHRS and CDR2 YFSETQ. Trimming stripped 1 base from V and 0 bases from J, with 11 bases between. This CDR3 has 17 amino acids. DNA of the CDR3: TGCGCCAGCAGCTTGCGGGGGGCGAGCTCTGGGGCCAACGTCCTGACTTTC. Protein sequence: CASSLRGASSGANVLTF.

The V gene is TRBV6-6, the J gene TRBJ1-2, with 8 bases fitting TRBD1. The ends lost 6 bases at V and 2 bases at J; junction bases unmatched: 11. Germline V lookup: CDR1 MNHNY, CDR2 SVGAGI (reference sequence). This CDR3 has 16 amino acids. CDR3 nucleotide sequence: TGTGCCAGCAGCCCACAGGGGGTAAAAGTAAACTATGGCTACACCTTC. Protein product: CASSPQGVKVNYGYTF.

This sequence joins TRBV19 and TRBJ1-2; maybe TRBD1 (5 bases). The CDR3 contains 16 residues. Germline V CDR1 and CDR2: LNHDA, SQIVND (reference sequence). V was clipped by 6 bases and J by 4 bases, with 21 bases between them. The CDR3 region has the DNA TGTGCCAGTAGCGTACCCGGGGGGACCGACATCTATGGCTACACCTTC. Encoded protein: CASSVPGGTDIYGYTF. The full variable domain, in which reference TRBV19 and TRBJ1-2 provide the parts outside the CDR3, is DGGITQSPKYLFRKEGQNVTLSCEQNLNHDAMYWYRQDPGQGLRLIYYSQIVNDFQKGDIAEGYSVSREKKESFPLTVTSAQKNPTAFYLCASSVPGGTDIYGYTFGSGTRLTVV.